Presented here are 15 T cell receptor beta chains from one specimen sequenced in a study of graft-versus-host responses after intestinal transplantation. Some clones are missing from TCRdb's copy, which holds only in-frame ones; the method was immunoSEQ multiplex PCR. The table has about 25,000 clones, around 94% seen once. The sample in question was PBMCs, obtained approximately 32 days after intestinal transplant. All receptors derive from a human patient who received an intestinal transplant, so some T cells may come from the graft donor.

This chain joins TRBV18 and TRBJ2-2; D tentatively reads TRBD1 or TRBD2 (5 bases each). Germline V CDR1 and CDR2: KGHSH, LQKENI. The V and J ends lost 6 bases and 1 base respectively, with 12 bases between them. This CDR3 comprises 15 residues. CDR3 region: CASSSGTVNTGELFF. The CDR3 nucleotides read TGTGCCAGCTCCTCCGGGACCGTGAACACCGGGGAGCTGTTTTTT.

This clone was detected only a few times. The chain combines TRBV10-3 with TRBJ1-3; no definite D call. Germline lookup yields CDR1 ENHRY and CDR2 SYGVKD. Trimming shortened V by 5 bases and J by 4 bases, and 3 bases separated the two germline ends. CDR3 length equals 11 residues. Here the CDR3 reads CAISWGNTIYF. For the CDR3, the DNA is TGTGCCATCAGTTGGGGAAACACCATATATTTT.

The J gene is TRBJ2-7, the V gene TRBV27, with TRBD2 identical over 8 bases. Trimming cost V 0 bases and J 0 bases; bases outside gene matches: 16. Germline CDR1 and CDR2: MNHEY and SMNVEV (reference sequence). The CDR3 contains 20 residues. For the CDR3, the DNA is TGTGCCAGCAGTTTATCTAGGAGACTTACTAGCGGCTATAGCTCCTACGAGCAGTACTTC. Amino acids: CASSLSRRLTSGYSSYEQYF.

This chain joins TRBV27 and TRBJ1-1; 7 bases match TRBD1. V lost 8 bases to trimming and J lost 2 bases; unmatched junction nucleotides: 8. Germline V CDR1 and CDR2: MNHEY, SMNVEV (reference sequence). The CDR3 loop spans 14 amino acids. CDR3 loop: CASGPGTVNTEAFF. The CDR3 nucleotides read TGTGCCAGCGGCCCAGGGACAGTTAACACTGAAGCTTTCTTT.

This sequence joins TRBV4-1 and TRBJ1-1; possible D gene TRBD1, 5 bases. Between the trimmed V and J ends, which lost 1 base and 4 bases, there was a span of 16 bases. Looked up from germline, CDR1 is MGHRA and CDR2 is YSYEKL. CDR3 length: 16 residues. The CDR3 region is CASSQAGRGGGTEAFF. In DNA, the CDR3 is TGCGCCAGCAGCCAAGCAGGGAGGGGTGGGGGCACTGAAGCTTTCTTT.

The chain couples TRBV25-1 to TRBJ1-6, with D hard to call. CDR1 and CDR2 (germline): MGHDK, SYGVNS. Trimming took 4 bases from V and 7 from J, leaving 2 bases between them. The CDR3 sequence is 11 residues long. Written as DNA, the CDR3 is TGTGCCAGCAGTGGGAATTCACCCCTCCACTTT. The encoded protein is CASSGNSPLHF.

The CDR3 loop reads CASSLLGGVDNEQFF. As DNA, the CDR3 is TGTGCCAGCTCACTACTCGGGGGAGTCGACAATGAGCAGTTCTTC. The V call is TRBV18, the J call TRBJ2-1, with D perhaps TRBD2 (6 bases). Trimming cost V 4 bases and J 5 bases, with 15 bases left between them. Germline CDR1 is KGHSH and CDR2 is LQKENI. The length of the CDR3 is 15 residues.

The rearrangement uses TRBV6-5 and TRBJ2-7; D is unclear. Germline V gives CDR1 MNHEY, CDR2 SVGAGI. Trimming removed 5 bases at V and 2 bases at J, with 10 bases between. The CDR3 consists of 13 residues. CDR3 nucleotides: TGTGCCAGCAGTGCTAGGAGCGCCTACGAGCAGTACTTC. Translated: CASSARSAYEQYF.

Concerning this clone itself: Additional DNA sequences in this sample encode the identical CDR3. The chain has TRBV6-1 and TRBJ2-7; no reliable D call. Deletions cut 8 bases from V and 2 bases from J, with 13 bases between. The CDR3 consists of 13 residues. From germline, CDR1 is MNHNS and CDR2 SASEGT. This CDR3 reads CASSARGPYEQYF. CDR3 nucleotide sequence: TGTGCCAGCTCTGCTCGCGGTCCCTACGAGCAGTACTTC.

This chain connects TRBV6-6 to TRBJ1-4; TRBD1 might be the D (5 bases). CDR3 length: 14 residues. Germline values: CDR1 MNHNY, CDR2 SVGAGI (reference sequence). Trimming removed 6 bases from V and 9 bases from J, with 17 bases in between. DNA for the CDR3: TGTGCCAGCAGACCAGGGAAGGGACGACAAAAACTGTTTTTT. Translation: CASRPGKGRQKLFF.

The rearrangement links TRBV4-1 to TRBJ1-5, with TRBD1 identical over 7 bases. Unmatched junction bases numbered 5, after V lost 0 bases and J lost 3 bases. The CDR3 is made up of 16 amino acids. Germline lookup yields CDR1 MGHRA and CDR2 YSYEKL. The CDR3 spells CASSQEAGGNNQPQHF. The CDR3 DNA sequence: TGCGCCAGCAGCCAAGAGGCAGGGGGAAACAATCAGCCCCAGCATTTT.

The gene calls are TRBV5-1 and TRBJ1-1; D may be TRBD1 (5 bases). Germline CDR1 reads SGHRS; CDR2 reads YFSETQ. The V and J ends lost 4 bases and 5 bases respectively, with 24 bases between them. The length of the CDR3 is 17 residues. CDR3 in DNA: TGCGCCAGCAGCCCTGGGGTGAGAGGCACCCGGGGGACTGAAGCTTTCTTT. Its translation: CASSPGVRGTRGTEAFF.

The chain recombines TRBV19 with TRBJ2-3; no definite D call. With 5 bases removed from V and 0 bases from J, the gap between germline ends came to 9 bases. Germline V gives CDR1 LNHDA, CDR2 SQIVND (reference sequence). This CDR3 spans 14 amino acids. The CDR3 reads CASSLTTSTDTQYF. The CDR3 DNA is TGTGCCAGTAGTTTGACAACTAGCACAGATACGCAGTATTTT.

The chain couples TRBV7-2 to TRBJ2-5; D remains ambiguous. Looked up from germline, CDR1 is SGHTA and CDR2 is FQGNSA. V lost 3 bases and J 4 bases, leaving 9 bases between the germline ends. CDR3 length: 13 amino acids. In nucleotides, the CDR3 is TGTGCCAGCAGCTTGAGAGGACGAGAGACCCAGTACTTC. It encodes CASSLRGRETQYF.

The CDR3 spells CASSLARAPDEQYF. CDR3 DNA: TGTGCCAGCAGCTTAGCCAGGGCCCCTGACGAGCAGTACTTC. This chain links TRBV7-2 with TRBJ2-7, with a possible D match to TRBD1 (5 bases). CDR1 and CDR2 (germline): SGHTA, FQGNSA. V lost 0 bases and J 5 bases, leaving 11 bases between the germline ends. The CDR3 is 14 amino acids.